The 30 T cell receptor beta chains below were found in one sample sequenced in a study of blood T cell repertoires in COVID-19. Produced via immunoSEQ multiplex PCR; TCRdb's table is partial and in-frame only. The profile shows some 250,000 clones, about 80% of them singletons. The specimen was peripheral blood. The receptors derive from a woman over 75 with acute or convalescent COVID-19.

In its sample, this clone was seen a few times. The CDR3 DNA reads TGTGCCAGCAGTCCTACAGGAAACACTGAAGCTTTCTTT. Encoded protein: CASSPTGNTEAFF. The V gene is TRBV6-6, the J gene TRBJ1-1, with TRBD1 as a possible D gene (5 bases). This CDR3 has 13 residues. V dropped 5 bases and J dropped 2 bases, with 9 bases sitting between them. Germline V lookup: CDR1 MNHNY, CDR2 SVGAGI (reference sequence).

The gene calls are TRBV6-4 and TRBJ2-3, with 11 bases matching TRBD2. The V gene end was trimmed by 6 bases and the J gene end by 4 bases; junction bases not matched to a gene: 15. The CDR3 contains 18 residues. From germline, CDR1 is MRHNA and CDR2 SNTAGT. The CDR3 loop is CASRVIAGGYGTADTQYF. CDR3 DNA sequence: TGTGCCAGCAGGGTAATAGCGGGGGGGTACGGGACCGCAGATACGCAGTATTTT.

The genes are TRBV7-9 and TRBJ1-2; D call uncertain. Deletions cut 1 base from V and 1 base from J, with 10 bases between. The CDR3 is made up of 15 amino acids. Germline V gene data show CDR1 as SEHNR and CDR2 as FQNEAQ (reference sequence). CDR3 in amino acids: CASSLGQLLNYGYTF. Here the CDR3 DNA reads TGTGCCAGCAGCTTAGGACAACTCCTTAACTATGGCTACACCTTC.

This clone was found once. J is TRBJ1-1 and V is TRBV9, with 9 bases aligning to TRBD1. Germline-derived CDR1 and CDR2 are SGDLS and YYNGEE. V shed 4 bases and J 2 bases; nucleotides not matched to a gene: 6. The CDR3 spans 15 residues. The CDR3 protein is CASSRPTGGNTEAFF. The CDR3 DNA sequence: TGTGCCAGCAGCAGACCGACAGGGGGAAACACTGAAGCTTTCTTT.

This chain uses TRBV5-1 with TRBJ1-1; D not certain. Germline CDR1 and CDR2: SGHRS and YFSETQ. The ends were cut back, 5 bases at V and 1 base at J, with 6 bases in the middle. The length of the CDR3 is 12 residues. As DNA, the CDR3 is TGCGCCAGCAGTAGTTCGAACACTGAAGCTTTCTTT. This gives the protein CASSSSNTEAFF.

The V gene is TRBV27, the J gene TRBJ1-1; possibly TRBD1 for D (5 bases). Germline values: CDR1 MNHEY, CDR2 SMNVEV (reference sequence). Trimming removed 7 bases from V and 1 base from J, with 13 bases in between. The CDR3 extends over 14 amino acids. In nucleotides, the CDR3 is TGTGCCAGCAATCCCACCAGGGAGAACACTGAAGCTTTCTTT. This sequence encodes CASNPTRENTEAFF.

The chain employs TRBV7-2 and TRBJ1-1, with a possible D match to TRBD1 (6 bases). Trimming stripped 3 bases from V and 10 bases from J, with 12 bases between. The CDR3 is 12 residues long. Germline V gene lookup returns CDR1 SGHTA and CDR2 FQGNSA. This CDR3 is CASSFVGGAAFF. CDR3 nucleotides: TGTGCCAGCAGCTTTGTTGGGGGCGCAGCTTTCTTT. Using reference TRBV7-2 and TRBJ1-1 for the parts outside the CDR3, the full variable domain is GAGVSQSPSNKVTEKGKDVELRCDPISGHTALYWYRQSLGQGLEFLIYFQGNSAPDKSGLPSDRFSAERTGGSVSTLTIQRTQQEDSAVYLCASSFVGGAAFFGQGTRLTVV.

J is TRBJ1-1 and V is TRBV5-1; TRBD1 agrees at 7 bases. The CDR3 has 16 residues. Trimming took 0 bases from V and 6 from J; bases not matched to a gene: 11. Germline V gene data show CDR1 as SGHRS and CDR2 as YFSETQ. In nucleotides, the CDR3 is TGCGCCAGCAGCTTGGATGGGGTTGACAGGGCCGCTGAAGCTTTCTTT. This codes for CASSLDGVDRAAEAFF.

The V gene is TRBV6-6, the J gene TRBJ1-6; D perhaps matches TRBD1 (6 bases). This CDR3 region has 15 residues. Germline V gene data show CDR1 as MNHNY and CDR2 as SVGAGI (reference sequence). V was clipped by 6 bases and J by 6 bases, with 15 bases between them. CDR3 sequence reads: CASSRTVDSNSPLHF. In nucleotides, the CDR3 is TGTGCCAGCAGCCGGACAGTAGACAGTAATTCACCCCTCCACTTT.

The chain joins TRBV5-1 to TRBJ2-7; the match to TRBD1 covers 10 bases. Germline V CDR1 and CDR2: SGHRS, YFSETQ. V lost 2 bases to trimming and J lost 4 bases; unmatched junction nucleotides: 6. The CDR3 runs 15 residues. CDR3 nucleotide sequence: TGCGCCAGCAGCTTTGGAGGACAGGGGGGATACGAGCAGTACTTC. It translates to CASSFGGQGGYEQYF.

The CDR3 loop reads CAISELSRLAGFSYEQYF. DNA for the CDR3: TGTGCCATCAGTGAGCTTTCGAGACTAGCGGGGTTCTCCTACGAGCAGTACTTC. This sequence joins TRBV10-3 and TRBJ2-7, with 11 bases that match TRBD2. This CDR3 has 18 amino acids. V lost 2 bases and J lost 0; bases outside the gene matches: 9. The V gene's germline CDR1 is ENHRY and CDR2 SYGVKD.

The chain links TRBV7-9 to TRBJ2-1; TRBD2 aligns across 8 bases. Unmatched junction bases numbered 10, after V lost 1 base and J lost 8 bases. CDR3 length: 16 residues. Germline V lookup: CDR1 SEHNR, CDR2 FQNEAQ (reference sequence). The CDR3 coding sequence is TGTGCCAGCAGCTTAGTTAAAGGGCGGGGGGCCGATGAGCAGTTCTTC. As protein: CASSLVKGRGADEQFF.

The chain carries TRBV7-2 and TRBJ2-7; TRBD2 aligns across 9 bases. The CDR3 is 14 residues long. Germline trimming cut 6 bases from V and 2 bases from J; bases unmatched to any gene: 5. Germline V gene lookup returns CDR1 SGHTA and CDR2 FQGNSA. DNA for the CDR3: TGTGCCAGCAGTAAGCGGGGGGTCCCCTACGAGCAGTACTTC. Translating it yields CASSKRGVPYEQYF.

V gene TRBV5-1 combines with J gene TRBJ2-7; TRBD1 agrees at 7 bases. The germline CDR1 and CDR2 sequences are SGHRS and YFSETQ. V was pared by 4 bases and J by 5 bases, with 6 bases of the junction left unmatched. CDR3 length: 13 amino acids. The CDR3 DNA is TGCGCCAGCAGCGCGGACAGGATCAACGAGCAGTACTTC. It yields the protein CASSADRINEQYF.

This chain links TRBV19 with TRBJ2-7; TRBD2 matches at 11 bases. The CDR3 is 14 amino acids. J was trimmed by 4 bases and V by 6 bases; bases with no gene match: 5. CDR1 and CDR2 (germline): LNHDA, SQIVND (reference sequence). As DNA, the CDR3 is TGTGCCAGTAGGCCGACTAGCGGGACGTACGAGCAGTACTTC. Translation: CASRPTSGTYEQYF.

The J gene is TRBJ2-7, the V gene TRBV6-6; D might be TRBD1 (6 bases). The CDR3 runs to 13 residues. In germline, CDR1 is MNHNY, CDR2 SVGAGI (reference sequence). Trimming cost V 3 bases and J 11 bases, with 17 bases left between them. This CDR3 reads CASSYRGIGGEYF. In DNA form, the CDR3 reads TGTGCCAGCAGTTATAGGGGGATAGGGGGAGAGTACTTC.

The rearrangement uses TRBV5-4 and TRBJ1-1; TRBD1 aligns across 8 bases. The CDR3 is made up of 15 amino acids. Germline loops: CDR1 SGHNT, CDR2 YYREEE (reference sequence). The J segment lost 0 bases and the V segment lost 0 bases, leaving 1 base of the junction unmatched. CDR3 loop: CASSLGQGMNTEAFF. The CDR3 nucleotides are TGTGCCAGCAGCTTGGGACAGGGGATGAACACTGAAGCTTTCTTT.

This clone was detected a few times. Written as DNA, the CDR3 is TGTGCCAGTAGTATGCCAAAGACAGGGGCATTTTCACCCCTCCACTTT. Encoded protein: CASSMPKTGAFSPLHF. The chain is built from TRBV19 and TRBJ1-6; 8 nucleotides line up with TRBD1. This CDR3 has 16 amino acids. Germline CDR1 is LNHDA and CDR2 is SQIVND (reference sequence). V lost 3 bases, J lost 9 bases, and 10 bases stayed unmatched.

In its sample, this clone was seen once. The chain joins TRBV10-2 to TRBJ2-1; 7 bases match TRBD2. This CDR3 is built from 17 residues. Per germline, CDR1 WSHSY and CDR2 SAAADI. V shed 7 bases and J 1 base; nucleotides not matched to a gene: 13. The CDR3 DNA follows: TGCGCCAGCACAGGACTAGACAGTCTCCCGTCCTACAATGAGCAGTTCTTC. Amino acid sequence: CASTGLDSLPSYNEQFF.

This chain connects TRBV11-2 to TRBJ1-1; 7 bases fit TRBD1. The germline V gene encodes CDR1 SGHAT and CDR2 FQNNGV. The CDR3 has 14 residues. The junction had 4 bases not matched to a gene; V was cut back by 5 bases and J by 1 base. CDR3 residues: CASSQGGGNTEAFF. The CDR3 DNA follows: TGTGCCAGCAGCCAGGGGGGCGGGAACACTGAAGCTTTCTTT.

The V and J genes are TRBV7-9 and TRBJ1-2, with 7 bases lining up with TRBD1. J lost 2 bases, V lost 4 bases, and 4 bases had no gene match. The CDR3 consists of 14 residues. Germline lookup yields CDR1 SEHNR and CDR2 FQNEAQ (reference sequence). CDR3 protein: CASSSMDRNYGYTF. As DNA, the CDR3 is TGTGCCAGCAGCTCTATGGACAGGAACTATGGCTACACCTTC. The whole variable domain, remainder taken from reference TRBV7-9 and TRBJ1-2, is DTGVSQNPRHKITKRGQNVTFRCDPISEHNRLYWYRQTLGQGPEFLTYFQNEAQLEKSRLLSDRFSAERPKGSFSTLEIQRTEQGDSAMYLCASSSMDRNYGYTFGSGTRLTVV.

J is TRBJ2-1 and V is TRBV27, with TRBD2 as a possible D gene (6 bases). The CDR3 runs 16 residues. CDR1 MNHEY and CDR2 SMNVEV come from the germline V gene (reference sequence). The V and J ends lost 3 bases and 7 bases respectively, with 19 bases between them. In DNA, the CDR3 is TGTGCCAGCAGTTTTCGTCGCGGGGAGATTGGTAATGAGCAGTTCTTC. It specifies CASSFRRGEIGNEQFF.

This chain joins TRBV28 and TRBJ2-3, with D maybe TRBD2 (6 bases). From germline, CDR1 is MDHEN and CDR2 SYDVKM. The CDR3 consists of 16 residues. V lost 7 bases and J 3 bases, leaving 20 bases between the germline ends. CDR3 region: CASIPRGRSRTDTQYF. DNA for the CDR3: TGTGCCAGCATCCCGCGGGGACGGAGCAGGACAGATACGCAGTATTTT.

V gene TRBV15 combines with J gene TRBJ2-2; tentative D call: TRBD1 (5 bases). The CDR3 length is 14 residues. In germline, CDR1 is LNHNV, CDR2 YYDKDF (reference sequence). Trimming pared 3 bases from V and 2 bases from J, leaving 7 bases between. The CDR3 here is CATSSGHNTGELFF. CDR3 DNA sequence: TGTGCCACCAGCAGCGGACACAACACCGGGGAGCTGTTTTTT. Together with reference TRBV15 and TRBJ2-2, the CDR3 gives the full variable domain: DAMVIQNPRYQVTQFGKPVTLSCSQTLNHNVMYWYQQKSSQAPKLLFHYYDKDFNNEADTPDNFQSRRPNTSFCFLDIRSPGLGDTAMYLCATSSGHNTGELFFGEGSRLTVL.

This chain uses TRBV28 with TRBJ2-5, with 9 bases lining up with TRBD2. CDR1 is MDHEN and CDR2 is SYDVKM in the germline V gene. The CDR3 covers 18 residues. Unmatched junction bases numbered 18, after V lost 3 bases and J lost 7 bases. The CDR3, as DNA: TGTGCCAGCAGTTTGAATAGCGGGAGCGCATTGGCCCAGGGGACCCAGTACTTC. Its translation: CASSLNSGSALAQGTQYF. The whole variable domain, filled in from reference TRBV28 and TRBJ2-5, reads DVKVTQSSRYLVKRTGEKVFLECVQDMDHENMFWYRQDPGLGLRLIYFSYDVKMKEKGDIPEGYSVSREKKERFSLILESASTNQTSMYLCASSLNSGSALAQGTQYFGPGTRLLVL.

V and J are TRBV4-3 and TRBJ1-1; 10 positions match TRBD1. The trim removed 0 bases at V and 0 bases at J, leaving 10 bases unmatched. This CDR3 comprises 19 residues. The germline gives CDR1 LGHNA, CDR2 YSLEER. CDR3 DNA sequence: TGCGCCAGCAGCCAAGATTTGGACAGGGGGGGGACTATGAACACTGAAGCTTTCTTT. Its protein product is CASSQDLDRGGTMNTEAFF.

CDR3 sequence (DNA): TGCAGCGTTGGACAGGTCCCCTACGAGCAGTACTTC. Translating gives CSVGQVPYEQYF. J is TRBJ2-7 and V is TRBV29-1; weak D call: TRBD1 (6 bases). The CDR3 totals 12 residues. Trimming removed 4 bases from V and 2 bases from J, with 9 bases in between. Germline CDR1 is SQVTM and CDR2 is ANQGSEA.

V is TRBV5-5 and J is TRBJ2-7; the D is unclear. There are 14 residues in the CDR3. V lost 1 base to trimming and J lost 0 bases, with 8 bases between them. The V gene's germline CDR1 is SGHKS and CDR2 YYEKEE (reference sequence). The CDR3 sequence: CASSLPSDSYEQYF. CDR3 DNA: TGTGCCAGCAGCTTGCCCAGCGACTCCTACGAGCAGTACTTC.

This clone was recorded only once. J is TRBJ1-3 and V is TRBV4-1; D possibly corresponds to TRBD1 (6 bases). The germline V gene has CDR1 MGHRA and CDR2 YSYEKL. The CDR3 spans 16 residues. V shed 2 bases and J shed 0 bases, with 11 bases lying between them. As DNA, the CDR3 is TGCGCCAGCAGCCAATTGGGAGGGGGCTCTGGAAACACCATATATTTT. It codes for CASSQLGGGSGNTIYF.

This chain links TRBV7-2 with TRBJ1-2; weak D call: TRBD1 (6 bases). The V end was cut by 1 base, the J end by 3 bases, with 9 bases between. Germline CDR1 is SGHTA and CDR2 is FQGNSA. The CDR3 is 14 residues long. In DNA form, the CDR3 reads TGTGCCAGCAGCTTAGTTCAGGGGCACTATGGCTACACCTTC. As protein: CASSLVQGHYGYTF.